This entry is about one T cell receptor (beta chain). Its antigen remains unknown. Germline CDR1 and CDR2: KGHSH and LQKENI. V was clipped by 1 base and J by 1 base, with 10 bases between them. The CDR3 is 16 amino acids. Terminally differentiated effector memory CD45RA+ cells were excluded by CCR7 positive selection of CD45RO-negative cells. The data derive from a study of shared clonotypes between healthy human individuals. In the study overall: Each donor's CD4 naive and CD4 memory cells filled three plates apiece, CD8 naive two, and CD8 memory one. General study points: Clonotype sharing among the donors was expected to vary with sequencing depth.

The method was immunoSEQ multiplex PCR; TCRdb's version includes in-frame clones alone and lacks a portion of them. The sample holds about 870,000 clones; 85% to 95% are singletons and the top ten take less than 25%. The sample consisted of naive CD8+ T cells sorted from blood. This receptor was obtained from a man in his thirties or forties in good health. This chain links TRBV18 with TRBJ2-2; D is perhaps TRBD2 (6 bases). CDR3 protein: CASSPQEGRNTGELFF. CDR3 DNA: TGTGCCAGCTCACCACAGGAGGGGAGGAACACCGGGGAGCTGTTTTTT.